This T cell receptor beta chain is from a study of a mutant IDH1 vaccine in newly diagnosed glioma. Overall study context: Earlier treatment was radiotherapy, temozolomide, or both, with most getting both. Study findings and constraints: Pseudoprogression seemed unrelated to changes in top peripheral T cell clonotypes.

The repertoire was sequenced with immunoSEQ multiplex PCR; TCRdb's copy has only in-frame clones and lacks some. The sample has 100,000 to 150,000 clones, about four fifths seen once. This CDR3 is 14 amino acids long. Trimming removed 1 base from V and 6 bases from J, with 9 bases in between. CDR1 is MGHRA, CDR2 YSYEKL, per germline. As concerns this clone: Its antigen is still unknown.

Documented time point: week 11, during vaccination. Vaccine doses each comprised 300 ug of mutant IDH1 20-mer peptide, with topical imiquimod. New WHO grade 3 or 4 IDH1-mutant, ATRX-lost astrocytomas were present in all donors. Sequences were derived from PBMCs, sampled from a glioma patient whose treatment included an IDH1 peptide vaccine. This clonotype originated in a man between 40 and 49 years old with glioma. This chain connects TRBV4-1 to TRBJ1-4; TRBD1 might be the D (5 bases). CDR3 amino acids: CASSQGQGYEKLFF. The CDR3 DNA is TGCGCCAGCAGCCAAGGCCAGGGTTATGAAAAACTGTTTTTT.